A single TCR beta chain is shown here with its context. Being one base from a much bigger clone, this may be a read error. This specimen belongs to a study of T cells in Graves' hyperthyroidism and ophthalmopathy. The CDR3 is made up of 15 amino acids. The V gene end was trimmed by 8 bases and the J gene end by 8 bases; junction bases not matched to a gene: 11. Authors of the study amplified TCR beta CDR3 regions from RNA transcripts. The TCR CDR3 first-round RT-PCR relied on the HTBI primer set. TCRdb called the multiplex PCR reads again in MiXCR, with one record for every CDR3 protein. The sample has about 600,000 distinct CDR3 sequences, roughly 16% seen once; the top ten hold approximately 3.5%.

The sample was blood. The TCR originated in a woman aged 40 to 55 with Graves' ophthalmopathy. This chain joins TRBV12-3 or TRBV12-4 and TRBJ2-1; 11 nucleotides match TRBD2. Here the CDR3 reads CASGLTSGIADEQFF. CDR3 nucleotide sequence: TGTGCCAGCGGACTGACTAGCGGGATAGCCGATGAGCAGTTCTTC.